The clone carrying this T cell receptor beta chain was found a few times. Its antigen is still unknown. Generated by immunoSEQ multiplex PCR, the TCRdb table keeps only in-frame clones and is missing some. The sample records approximately 90,000 clones, about 88% being singletons. This CDR3 has 14 amino acids. Germline CDR1 reads SGHVS; CDR2 reads FQNEAQ. V lost 3 bases, J lost 7 bases, and 15 bases lay in between. This record belongs to a study of OX40 agonist ivuxolimab in advanced cancers. Study details: Dose-escalation patients had hepatocellular carcinoma, melanoma, renal cell or head and neck cancer. Three patients got partial responses; one had hepatocellular carcinoma and two had cutaneous melanoma.

Study-wide points: The 0.1-3.0 mg/kg partial responders had among the lowest clonal expansion. CD4+ and CD8+ T cells in blood underwent clonal expansion by week 6 at 0.1 to 3.0 mg/kg.

This receptor was taken from an adult with an advanced solid tumor such as melanoma, head and neck, liver or kidney cancer. The chain links TRBV7-8 to TRBJ1-2; maybe TRBD1 (6 bases). The sample was CD4+ or CD8+ T cells sorted from blood, taken in a trial of the OX40 agonist ivuxolimab. CDR3 in DNA: TGTGCCAGCAGCTTTCGAACTCAGGGGTTTGGCTACACCTTC. Translating it yields CASSFRTQGFGYTF.